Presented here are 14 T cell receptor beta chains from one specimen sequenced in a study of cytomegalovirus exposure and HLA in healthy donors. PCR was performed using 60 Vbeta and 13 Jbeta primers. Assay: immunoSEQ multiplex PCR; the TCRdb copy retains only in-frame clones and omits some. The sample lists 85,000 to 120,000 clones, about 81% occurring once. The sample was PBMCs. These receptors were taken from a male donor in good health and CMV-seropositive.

CDR3 DNA sequence: TGCGCCAGCAGCCAAGATGCGTCAGGGGACCTCGAGCAGTACTTC. This gives the protein CASSQDASGDLEQYF. The V gene is TRBV4-3, the J gene TRBJ2-7; TRBD1 might be the D (6 bases). The CDR3 is 15 residues long. Per germline, CDR1 LGHNA and CDR2 YSLEER. The ends were cut back, 0 bases at V and 6 bases at J, with 15 bases in the middle.

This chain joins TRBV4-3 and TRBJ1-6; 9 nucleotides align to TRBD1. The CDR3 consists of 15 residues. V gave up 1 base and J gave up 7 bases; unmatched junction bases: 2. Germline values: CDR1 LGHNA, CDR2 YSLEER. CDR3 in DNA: TGCGCCAGCAGCCAAGTGGACAGGGGAAATTCACCCCTCCACTTT. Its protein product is CASSQVDRGNSPLHF.

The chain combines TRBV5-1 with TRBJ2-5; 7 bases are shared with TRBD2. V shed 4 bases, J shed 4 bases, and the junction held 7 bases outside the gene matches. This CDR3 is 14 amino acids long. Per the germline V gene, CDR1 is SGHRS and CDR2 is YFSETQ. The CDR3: CASSPGTIGETQYF. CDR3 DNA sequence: TGCGCCAGCAGCCCGGGGACTATTGGAGAGACCCAGTACTTC.

The CDR3 reads CASSVEPPYTEAFF. The DNA of the CDR3 is TGCGCCAGCAGTGTAGAACCTCCTTACACTGAAGCTTTCTTT. The rearrangement uses TRBV10-2 and TRBJ1-1; D unresolved. The V gene's germline CDR1 is WSHSY and CDR2 SAAADI. The CDR3 sequence is 14 residues long. Trimming shortened V by 4 bases and J by 3 bases, and 12 bases separated the two germline ends.

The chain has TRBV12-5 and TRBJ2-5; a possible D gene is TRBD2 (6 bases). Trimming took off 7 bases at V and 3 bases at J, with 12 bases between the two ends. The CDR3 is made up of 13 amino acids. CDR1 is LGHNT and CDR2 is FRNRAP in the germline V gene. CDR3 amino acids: CASVGWGEETQYF. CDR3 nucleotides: TGTGCTAGTGTTGGGTGGGGGGAAGAGACCCAGTACTTC.

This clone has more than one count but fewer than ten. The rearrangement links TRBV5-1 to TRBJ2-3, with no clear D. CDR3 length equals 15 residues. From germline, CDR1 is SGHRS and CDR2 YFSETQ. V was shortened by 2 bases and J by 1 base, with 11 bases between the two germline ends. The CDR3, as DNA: TGCGCCAGCAGCTTTCTAGGATCAGGCACAGATACGCAGTATTTT. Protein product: CASSFLGSGTDTQYF.

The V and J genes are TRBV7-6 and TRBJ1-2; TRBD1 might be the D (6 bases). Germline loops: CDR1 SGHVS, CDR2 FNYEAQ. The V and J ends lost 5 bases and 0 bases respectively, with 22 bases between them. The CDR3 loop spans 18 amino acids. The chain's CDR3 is CASSPIPPGTSANYGYTF. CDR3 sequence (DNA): TGTGCCAGCAGCCCCATCCCTCCCGGGACATCAGCTAACTATGGCTACACCTTC.

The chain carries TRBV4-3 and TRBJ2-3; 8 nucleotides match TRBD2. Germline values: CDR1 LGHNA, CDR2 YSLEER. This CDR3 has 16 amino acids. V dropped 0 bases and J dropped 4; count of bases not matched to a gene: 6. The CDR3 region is CASSQDRGGTPDTQYF. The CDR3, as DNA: TGCGCCAGCAGCCAAGATCGGGGGGGGACCCCAGATACGCAGTATTTT.

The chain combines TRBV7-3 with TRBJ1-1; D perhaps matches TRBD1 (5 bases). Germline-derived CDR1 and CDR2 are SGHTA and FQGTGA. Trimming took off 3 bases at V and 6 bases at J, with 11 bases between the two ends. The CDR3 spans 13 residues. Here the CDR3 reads CASSFGGDAEAFF. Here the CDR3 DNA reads TGTGCCAGCAGCTTCGGCGGGGACGCTGAAGCTTTCTTT.

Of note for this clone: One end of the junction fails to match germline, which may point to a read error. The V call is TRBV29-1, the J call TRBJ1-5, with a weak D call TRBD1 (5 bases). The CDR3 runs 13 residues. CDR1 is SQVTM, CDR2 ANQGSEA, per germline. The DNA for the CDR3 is TGCAGCGTTGACGGGGGAATGGGTCAGCCCCAGAATTTT. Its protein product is CSVDGGMGQPQNF.

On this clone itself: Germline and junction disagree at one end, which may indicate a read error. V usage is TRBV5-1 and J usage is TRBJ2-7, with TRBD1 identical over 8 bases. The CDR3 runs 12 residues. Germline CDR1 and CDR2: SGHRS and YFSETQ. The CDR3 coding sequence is TGCGCCAGCAGCTTGATGGGGGACAGGACGAACTTC. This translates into CASSLMGDRTNF.

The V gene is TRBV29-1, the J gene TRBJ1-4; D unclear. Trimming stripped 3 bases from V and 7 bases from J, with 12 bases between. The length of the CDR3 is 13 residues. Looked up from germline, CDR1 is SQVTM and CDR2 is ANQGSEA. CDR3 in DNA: TGCAGCGTTGAGCCCCAAGTCGGTGAAAAACTGTTTTTT. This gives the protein CSVEPQVGEKLFF. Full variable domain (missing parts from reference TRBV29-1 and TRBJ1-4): SAVISQKPSRDICQRGTSLTIQCQVDSQVTMMFWYRQQPGQSLTLIATANQGSEATYESGFVIDKFPISRPNLTFSTLTVSNMSPEDSSIYLCSVEPQVGEKLFFGSGTQLSVL.

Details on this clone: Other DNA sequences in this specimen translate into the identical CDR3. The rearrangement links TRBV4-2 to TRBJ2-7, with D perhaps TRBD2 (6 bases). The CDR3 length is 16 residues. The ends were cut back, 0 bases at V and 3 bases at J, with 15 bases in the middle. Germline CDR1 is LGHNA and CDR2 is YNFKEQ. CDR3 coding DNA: TGTGCCAGCAGCCAAGATAGGAGCGGGCAGGACTACGAGCAGTACTTC. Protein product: CASSQDRSGQDYEQYF.

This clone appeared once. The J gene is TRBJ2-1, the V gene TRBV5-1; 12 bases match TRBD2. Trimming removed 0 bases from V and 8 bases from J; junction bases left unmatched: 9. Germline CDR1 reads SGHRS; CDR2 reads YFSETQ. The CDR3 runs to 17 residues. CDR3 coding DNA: TGCGCCAGCAGCTTGGGTCCTAGCGGGGGGGCAGCGCATGAGCAGTTCTTC. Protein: CASSLGPSGGAAHEQFF.